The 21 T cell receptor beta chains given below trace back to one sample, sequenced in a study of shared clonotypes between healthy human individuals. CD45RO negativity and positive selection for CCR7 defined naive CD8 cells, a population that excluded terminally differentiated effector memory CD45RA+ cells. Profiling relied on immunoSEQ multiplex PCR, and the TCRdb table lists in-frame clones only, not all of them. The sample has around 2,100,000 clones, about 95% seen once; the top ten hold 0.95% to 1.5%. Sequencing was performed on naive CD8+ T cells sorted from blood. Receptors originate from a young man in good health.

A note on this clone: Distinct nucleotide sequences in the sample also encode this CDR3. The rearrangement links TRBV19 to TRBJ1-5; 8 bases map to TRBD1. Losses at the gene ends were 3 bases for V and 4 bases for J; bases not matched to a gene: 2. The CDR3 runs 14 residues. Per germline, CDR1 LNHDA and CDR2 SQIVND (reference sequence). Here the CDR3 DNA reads TGTGCCAGTAGTATTGGACAGGGAAATCAGCCCCAGCATTTT. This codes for CASSIGQGNQPQHF.

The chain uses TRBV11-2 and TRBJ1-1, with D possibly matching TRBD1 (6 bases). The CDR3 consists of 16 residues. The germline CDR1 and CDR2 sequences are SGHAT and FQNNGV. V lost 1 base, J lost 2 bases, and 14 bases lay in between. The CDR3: CASSLGSTGFNTEAFF. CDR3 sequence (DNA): TGTGCCAGCAGCTTAGGGTCCACAGGGTTTAACACTGAAGCTTTCTTT. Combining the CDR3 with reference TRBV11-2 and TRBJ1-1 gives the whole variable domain EAGVAQSPRYKIIEKRQSVAFWCNPISGHATLYWYQQILGQGPKLLIQFQNNGVVDDSQLPKDRFSAERLKGVDSTLKIQPAKLEDSAVYLCASSLGSTGFNTEAFFGQGTRLTVV.

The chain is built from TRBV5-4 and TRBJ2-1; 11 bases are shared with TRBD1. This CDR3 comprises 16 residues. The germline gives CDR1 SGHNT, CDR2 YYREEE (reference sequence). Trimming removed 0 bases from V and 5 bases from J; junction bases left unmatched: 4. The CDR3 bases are TGTGCCAGCAGCTTGGCCGGGACAGGGGGAAACAATGAGCAGTTCTTC. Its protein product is CASSLAGTGGNNEQFF.

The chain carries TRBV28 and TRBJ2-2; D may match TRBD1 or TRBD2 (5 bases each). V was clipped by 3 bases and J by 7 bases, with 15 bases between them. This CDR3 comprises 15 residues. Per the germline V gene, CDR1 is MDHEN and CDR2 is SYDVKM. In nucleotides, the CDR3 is TGTGCCAGCAGTTTCTTCGGGGCCTTTATCGGGGAGCTGTTTTTT. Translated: CASSFFGAFIGELFF.

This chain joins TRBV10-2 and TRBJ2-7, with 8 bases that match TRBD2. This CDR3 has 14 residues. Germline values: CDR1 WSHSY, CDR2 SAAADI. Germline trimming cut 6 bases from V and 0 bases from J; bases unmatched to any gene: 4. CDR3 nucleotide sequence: TGCGCCAGCAGCGGGGGGGCCCGCTCCTACGAGCAGTACTTC. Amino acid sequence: CASSGGARSYEQYF.

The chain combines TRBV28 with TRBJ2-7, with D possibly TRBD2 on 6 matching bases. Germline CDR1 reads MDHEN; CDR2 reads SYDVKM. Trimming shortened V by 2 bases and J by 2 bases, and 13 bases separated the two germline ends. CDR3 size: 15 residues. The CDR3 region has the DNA TGTGCCAGCAGTTTAAGTTGGGGACTTACCTACGAGCAGTACTTC. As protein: CASSLSWGLTYEQYF.

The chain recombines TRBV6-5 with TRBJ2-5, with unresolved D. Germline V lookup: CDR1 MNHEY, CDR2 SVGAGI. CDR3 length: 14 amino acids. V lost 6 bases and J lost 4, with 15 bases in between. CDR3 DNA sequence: TGTGCCAGCAGCCCCTTTTCAGGCTTAGAGACCCAGTACTTC. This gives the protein CASSPFSGLETQYF.

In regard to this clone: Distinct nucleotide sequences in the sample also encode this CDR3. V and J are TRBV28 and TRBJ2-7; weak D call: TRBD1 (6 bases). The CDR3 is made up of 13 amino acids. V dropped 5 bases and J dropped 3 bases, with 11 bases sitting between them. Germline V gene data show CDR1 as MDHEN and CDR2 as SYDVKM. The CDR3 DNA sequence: TGTGCCAGCAGTCCCCGGACAGACTACGAGCAGTACTTC. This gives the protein CASSPRTDYEQYF.

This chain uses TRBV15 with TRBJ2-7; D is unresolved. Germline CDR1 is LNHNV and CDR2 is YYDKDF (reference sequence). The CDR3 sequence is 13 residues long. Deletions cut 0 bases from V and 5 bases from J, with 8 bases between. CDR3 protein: CATSRDLLHEQYF. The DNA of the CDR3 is TGTGCCACCAGCAGAGATTTGTTGCACGAGCAGTACTTC.

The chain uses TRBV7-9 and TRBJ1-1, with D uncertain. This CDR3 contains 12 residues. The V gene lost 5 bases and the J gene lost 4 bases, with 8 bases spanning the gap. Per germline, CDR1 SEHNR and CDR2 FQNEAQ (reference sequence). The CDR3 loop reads CASSHVSTEAFF. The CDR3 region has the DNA TGTGCCAGCAGCCACGTTTCCACTGAAGCTTTCTTT.

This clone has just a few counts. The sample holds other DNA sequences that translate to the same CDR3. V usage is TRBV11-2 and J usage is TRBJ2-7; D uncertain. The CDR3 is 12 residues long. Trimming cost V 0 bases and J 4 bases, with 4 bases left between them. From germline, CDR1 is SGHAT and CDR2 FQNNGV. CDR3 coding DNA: TGTGCCAGCAGCTTAGATAGGTACGAGCAGTACTTC. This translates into CASSLDRYEQYF.

CDR3 nucleotides: TGTGCCAGCAACCCTAGCGGGGGGCAGGGGCAGTTCTTC. The encoded protein is CASNPSGGQGQFF. V and J are TRBV9 and TRBJ2-1, with 11 bases identical to TRBD2. CDR1 and CDR2 from the germline V gene are SGDLS and YYNGEE. After removal of 6 bases from V and 12 bases from J, the junction contained 8 bases not matched to a gene. The CDR3 contains 13 residues.

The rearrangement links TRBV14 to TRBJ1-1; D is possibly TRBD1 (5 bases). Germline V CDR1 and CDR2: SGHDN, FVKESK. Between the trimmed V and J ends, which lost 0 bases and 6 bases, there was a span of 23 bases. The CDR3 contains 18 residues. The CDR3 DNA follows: TGTGCCAGCAGCCAAGAATTTCGGGGGTCGCTGGGTGGCCCTGAAGCTTTCTTT. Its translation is CASSQEFRGSLGGPEAFF.

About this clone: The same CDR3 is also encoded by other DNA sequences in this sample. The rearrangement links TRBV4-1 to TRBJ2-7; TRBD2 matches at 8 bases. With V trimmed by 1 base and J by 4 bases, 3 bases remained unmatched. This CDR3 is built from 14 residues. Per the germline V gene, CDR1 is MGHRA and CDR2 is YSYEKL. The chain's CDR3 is CASSQVGRDYEQYF. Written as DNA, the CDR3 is TGCGCCAGCAGCCAAGTCGGGAGGGATTACGAGCAGTACTTC.

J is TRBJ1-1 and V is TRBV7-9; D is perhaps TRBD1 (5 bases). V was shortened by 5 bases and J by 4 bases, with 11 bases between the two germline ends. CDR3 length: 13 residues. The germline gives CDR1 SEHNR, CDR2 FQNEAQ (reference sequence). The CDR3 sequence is CASSPPRVTEAFF. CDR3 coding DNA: TGTGCCAGCAGCCCCCCCAGGGTCACTGAAGCTTTCTTT. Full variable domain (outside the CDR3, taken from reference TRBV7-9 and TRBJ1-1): DTGVSQNPRHKITKRGQNVTFRCDPISEHNRLYWYRQTLGQGPEFLTYFQNEAQLEKSRLLSDRFSAERPKGSFSTLEIQRTEQGDSAMYLCASSPPRVTEAFFGQGTRLTVV.

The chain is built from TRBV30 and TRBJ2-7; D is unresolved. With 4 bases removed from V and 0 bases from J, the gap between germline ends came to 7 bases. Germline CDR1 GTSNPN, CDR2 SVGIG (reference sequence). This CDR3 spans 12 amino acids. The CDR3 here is CAWNSFSYEQYF. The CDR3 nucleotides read TGTGCCTGGAACAGCTTCTCCTACGAGCAGTACTTC.

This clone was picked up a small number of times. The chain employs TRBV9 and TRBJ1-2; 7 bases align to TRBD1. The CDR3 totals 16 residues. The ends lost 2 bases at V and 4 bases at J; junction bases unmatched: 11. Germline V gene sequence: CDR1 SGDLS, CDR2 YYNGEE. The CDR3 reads CASSVSPLEGAYGYTF. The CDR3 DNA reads TGTGCCAGCAGCGTTTCCCCTTTGGAGGGGGCCTATGGCTACACCTTC. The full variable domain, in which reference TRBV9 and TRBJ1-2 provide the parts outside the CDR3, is DSGVTQTPKHLITATGQRVTLRCSPRSGDLSVYWYQQSLDQGLQFLIQYYNGEERAKGNILERFSAQQFPDLHSELNLSSLELGDSALYFCASSVSPLEGAYGYTFGSGTRLTVV.

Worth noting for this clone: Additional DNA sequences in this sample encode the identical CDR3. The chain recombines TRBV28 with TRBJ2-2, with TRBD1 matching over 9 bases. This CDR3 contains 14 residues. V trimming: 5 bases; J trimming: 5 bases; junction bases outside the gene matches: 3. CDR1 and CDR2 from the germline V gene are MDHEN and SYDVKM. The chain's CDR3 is CASSGQGRTGELFF. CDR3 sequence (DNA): TGTGCCAGCAGTGGACAGGGGCGGACCGGGGAGCTGTTTTTT.

The CDR3, as DNA: TGCGCCAGCAGCCGGTGGACTTTAGATACGCAGTATTTT. The encoded protein is CASSRWTLDTQYF. V usage is TRBV5-1 and J usage is TRBJ2-3, with D possibly being TRBD2 (5 bases). The CDR3 loop spans 13 amino acids. Germline-derived CDR1 and CDR2 are SGHRS and YFSETQ. V lost 4 bases and J lost 5, with 11 bases in between.

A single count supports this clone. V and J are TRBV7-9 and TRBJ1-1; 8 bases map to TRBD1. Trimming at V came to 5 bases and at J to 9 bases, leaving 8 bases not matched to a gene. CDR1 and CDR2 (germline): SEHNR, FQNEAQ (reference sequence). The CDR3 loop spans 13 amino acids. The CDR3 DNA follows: TGTGCCAGCAGCCCCTACGGACAGGGCAAAGCTTTCTTT. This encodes CASSPYGQGKAFF.

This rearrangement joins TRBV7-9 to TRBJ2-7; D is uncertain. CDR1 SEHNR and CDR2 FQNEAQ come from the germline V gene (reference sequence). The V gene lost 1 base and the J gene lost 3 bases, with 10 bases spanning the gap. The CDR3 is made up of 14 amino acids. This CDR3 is CASSLEVSHYEQYF. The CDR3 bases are TGTGCCAGCAGCTTAGAGGTCAGCCACTACGAGCAGTACTTC.